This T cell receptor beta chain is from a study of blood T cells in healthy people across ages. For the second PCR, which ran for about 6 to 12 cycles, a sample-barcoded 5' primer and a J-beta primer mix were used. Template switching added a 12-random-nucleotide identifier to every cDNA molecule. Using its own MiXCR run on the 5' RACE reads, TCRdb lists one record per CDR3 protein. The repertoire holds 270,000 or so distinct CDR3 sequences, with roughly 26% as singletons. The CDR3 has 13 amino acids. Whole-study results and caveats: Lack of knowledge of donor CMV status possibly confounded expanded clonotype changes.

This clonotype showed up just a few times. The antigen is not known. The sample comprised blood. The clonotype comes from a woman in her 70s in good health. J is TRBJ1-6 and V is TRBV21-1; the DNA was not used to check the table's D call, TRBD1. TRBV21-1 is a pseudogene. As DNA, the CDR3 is TGTGCCAGCATCGGGACGGAGAATTCACCCCTCCACTTT. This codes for CASIGTENSPLHF.